This TCR beta chain was sequenced in a study of T-cell memory formation after mild COVID-19. Study results and limitations: Clones from the second wave (peaking day 37) had unconfirmed SARS-CoV-2 specificity. Contracting CD4+ clones sat mainly in CM and EM; CD8+ in EMRA. Certain responding clones were present in pre-infection memory, suggesting participation of cross-reactive memory.

Turning to this clonotype: What it binds is not known.

Germline CDR1 KGHDR, CDR2 SFDVKD. Trimming pared 1 base from V and 6 bases from J, leaving 6 bases between. CDR3 length: 12 residues. Researchers used 5'RACE with constant-segment primers to make TCR alpha and TCR beta cDNA libraries that carry sample barcodes and UMIs. In TCRdb, the 5' RACE reads were re-called with MiXCR into one record per CDR3 protein. Of a few hundred thousand distinct CDR3 sequences listed, around 8% are singletons. The clonotype was recovered from a man in his late teens or twenties who had mild COVID-19 (a few samples of this study predate the infection). Cell type and time point are not known. V and J are TRBV24-1 and TRBJ2-7, with no clear D. The sequencing input was PBMCs or a T cell subset sorted from them (not recorded which). CDR3 protein: CATSDFSSEQYF. In DNA form, the CDR3 reads TGTGCCACCAGTGATTTTAGCTCCGAGCAGTACTTC.